This T cell receptor beta chain was captured in a study of CD8+ T cells in alopecia areata. Study information: Those treated were given oral tofacitinib at 5 to 10 mg twice daily. Study outcomes and limitations: On tofacitinib, scalp clonality and expanded CD8+ clones among top 100 fell significantly.

Documented treatment: oral pan-JAK inhibitor, 5-10 mg twice daily. The CDR3 length is 12 residues. V was trimmed by 0 bases and J by 6 bases, leaving 5 bases between them. Germline V gene lookup returns CDR1 SGHRS and CDR2 YFSETQ. RNA extraction and reverse transcription yielded cDNA as sequencing template. The data were produced by immunoSEQ multiplex PCR, yet TCRdb's version contains in-frame clones alone and is incomplete. The table has about 180,000 clones, 45% to 60% seen once. This clone was counted between two and nine times. Its antigen is unknown. This TCR derives from a human donor with alopecia areata. The V and J genes are TRBV5-1 and TRBJ2-3, with no clear D. Here the sequenced sample was CD8+ T cells sorted from blood, taken at approximately week 52, from a patient treated with tofacitinib. CDR3 protein: CASSLGIDTQYF. CDR3 DNA: TGCGCCAGCAGCTTGGGCATTGATACGCAGTATTTT.